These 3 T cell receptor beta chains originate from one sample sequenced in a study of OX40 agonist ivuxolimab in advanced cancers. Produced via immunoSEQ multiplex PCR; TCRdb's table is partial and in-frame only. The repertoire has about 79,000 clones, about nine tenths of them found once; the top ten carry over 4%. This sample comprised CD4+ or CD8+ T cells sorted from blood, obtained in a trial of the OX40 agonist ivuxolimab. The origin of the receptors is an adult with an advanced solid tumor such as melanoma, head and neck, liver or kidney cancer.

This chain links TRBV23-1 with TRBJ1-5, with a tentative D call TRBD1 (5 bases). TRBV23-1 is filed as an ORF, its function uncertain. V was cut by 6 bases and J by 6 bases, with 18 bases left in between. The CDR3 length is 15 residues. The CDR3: CASRKRDPGCQPQHF. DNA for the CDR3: TGCGCCAGCAGAAAAAGGGACCCAGGATGTCAGCCCCAGCATTTT.

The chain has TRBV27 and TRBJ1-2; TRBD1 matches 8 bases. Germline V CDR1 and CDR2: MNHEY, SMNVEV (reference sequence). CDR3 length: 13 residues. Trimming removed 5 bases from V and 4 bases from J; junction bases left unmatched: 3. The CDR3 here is CASSLDRAYGYTF. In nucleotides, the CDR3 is TGTGCCAGCAGTCTGGACAGGGCCTATGGCTACACCTTC.

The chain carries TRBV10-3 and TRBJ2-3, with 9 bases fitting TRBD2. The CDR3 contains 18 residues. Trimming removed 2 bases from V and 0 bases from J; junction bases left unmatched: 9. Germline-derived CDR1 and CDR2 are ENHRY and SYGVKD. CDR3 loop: CAISERGSSGASTDTQYF. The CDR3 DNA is TGTGCCATCAGTGAGAGGGGGTCTAGCGGGGCTAGCACAGATACGCAGTATTTT.